The 31 T cell receptor beta chains listed next were all sequenced from one sample in a study of shared clonotypes between healthy human individuals. Method: immunoSEQ multiplex PCR; TCRdb's copy keeps in-frame clones and lacks some. The table shows about 2 million clones, with 95% occurring only once. The sequenced sample was naive CD4+ T cells sorted from blood. Documented subset: CD45RA+ positively selected. These receptors all come from a man between 18 and 29 years old in good health.

This clone was seen once. The CDR3 protein is CAQRTSGKDTQYF. The CDR3 DNA sequence: TGTGCCCAGCGGACTAGCGGTAAAGATACGCAGTATTTT. The chain employs TRBV30 and TRBJ2-3; 10 bases map to TRBD2. The length of the CDR3 is 13 residues. Per germline, CDR1 GTSNPN and CDR2 SVGIG (reference sequence). J was trimmed by 5 bases and V by 8 bases; bases with no gene match: 7. The full variable domain, completed using reference TRBV30 and TRBJ2-3, is SQTIHQWPATLVQPVGSPLSLECTVEGTSNPNLYWYRQAAGRGLQLLFYSVGIGQISSEVPQNLSASRPQDRQFILSSKKLLLSDSGFYLCAQRTSGKDTQYFGPGTRLTVL.

The rearrangement uses TRBV6-1 and TRBJ2-1; the D gene is possibly TRBD1 (6 bases). The length of the CDR3 is 14 residues. Trimming left V 9 bases short and J 4 bases short, with 16 bases between. Germline values: CDR1 MNHNS, CDR2 SASEGT. The CDR3 DNA reads TGTGCCAGTCACCGGGACACCCAATACAATGAGCAGTTCTTC. Its translation: CASHRDTQYNEQFF.

The chain uses TRBV9 and TRBJ1-4, with D maybe TRBD1 (5 bases). Germline V gene lookup returns CDR1 SGDLS and CDR2 YYNGEE. The CDR3 runs to 15 residues. The germline V and J ends were trimmed by 0 bases and 10 bases, with 16 bases remaining between them. CDR3 coding DNA: TGTGCCAGCAGCGTAGGGAGACAAGCCCAGGGAAAACTGTTTTTT. It yields the protein CASSVGRQAQGKLFF. Supplemented by reference TRBV9 and TRBJ1-4, the full variable domain reads DSGVTQTPKHLITATGQRVTLRCSPRSGDLSVYWYQQSLDQGLQFLIQYYNGEERAKGNILERFSAQQFPDLHSELNLSSLELGDSALYFCASSVGRQAQGKLFFGSGTQLSVL.

This chain links TRBV30 with TRBJ2-1; 13 bases line up with TRBD2. The CDR3 extends over 15 amino acids. J lost 6 bases, V lost 1 base, and 3 bases had no gene match. Germline CDR1 and CDR2: GTSNPN and SVGIG (reference sequence). The CDR3 coding sequence is TGTGCCTGGAGTGAGACTAGCGGGAGGACCAATGAGCAGTTCTTC. Amino acid sequence: CAWSETSGRTNEQFF.

V gene TRBV6-6 combines with J gene TRBJ2-5; 10 bases are shared with TRBD1. This CDR3 comprises 16 residues. Trimming removed 5 bases from V and 4 bases from J; junction bases left unmatched: 10. Germline V gene lookup returns CDR1 MNHNY and CDR2 SVGAGI (reference sequence). In DNA, the CDR3 is TGTGCCAGCAGTCTGACAGGGGGCAGGGGGGGAGAGACCCAGTACTTC. Translating it yields CASSLTGGRGGETQYF.

The chain has TRBV29-1 and TRBJ1-4; the D gene is possibly TRBD1 (5 bases). Germline V gene sequence: CDR1 SQVTM, CDR2 ANQGSEA. The V end lost 4 bases, the J end lost 6 bases, and 15 bases lay between the germline ends. CDR3 length equals 14 residues. In DNA form, the CDR3 reads TGCAGCGTTGCCAGGGATACAGGTGATGAAAAACTGTTTTTT. Its protein product is CSVARDTGDEKLFF.

The V gene is TRBV7-2, the J gene TRBJ1-4; D perhaps matches TRBD1 (5 bases). There are 15 residues in the CDR3. The V gene's germline CDR1 is SGHTA and CDR2 FQGNSA. The V and J ends lost 2 bases and 4 bases respectively, with 11 bases between them. The CDR3 here is CASSLWGTVNEKLFF. The CDR3 DNA sequence: TGTGCCAGCAGCTTATGGGGGACGGTTAATGAAAAACTGTTTTTT.

The J gene is TRBJ2-1, the V gene TRBV13, with TRBD2 identical over 10 bases. The CDR3 has 18 residues. The germline V gene encodes CDR1 PRHDT and CDR2 FYEKMQ (reference sequence). V was clipped by 3 bases and J by 6 bases; unmatched bases: 14. The CDR3 nucleotides read TGTGCCAGCAGCTTTTTTTCCCCCCTAGCGGGGGTCTTCAATGAGCAGTTCTTC. Translating it yields CASSFFSPLAGVFNEQFF.

This chain links TRBV18 with TRBJ1-1, with 8 bases lining up with TRBD1. CDR1 is KGHSH and CDR2 is LQKENI in the germline V gene. The junction had 7 bases not matched to a gene; V was cut back by 2 bases and J by 5 bases. The CDR3 spans 15 residues. This CDR3 reads CASSPLTGALTEAFF. CDR3 bases: TGTGCCAGCTCACCATTGACAGGGGCGCTGACTGAAGCTTTCTTT.

This clone was counted once. The V call is TRBV7-9, the J call TRBJ2-7; D might be TRBD1 or TRBD2, each matching 5 bases. V lost 4 bases, J lost 1 base, and 11 bases lay in between. Germline CDR1 reads SEHNR; CDR2 reads FQNEAQ (reference sequence). This CDR3 spans 14 amino acids. As DNA, the CDR3 is TGTGCCAGCAGCTCTGCTGGGGGTTCCTACGAGCAGTACTTC. Translating gives CASSSAGGSYEQYF.

The chain recombines TRBV6-1 with TRBJ1-5, with a tentative D call TRBD1 (6 bases). The V gene lost 3 bases and the J gene lost 7 bases, with 13 bases spanning the gap. Germline assignment: CDR1 MNHNS and CDR2 SASEGT. CDR3 length: 14 amino acids. CDR3 DNA: TGTGCCAGCAGTGACCCCCAGGGGAGGCAGCCCCAGCATTTT. This encodes CASSDPQGRQPQHF.

The V call is TRBV25-1, the J call TRBJ2-7, with TRBD2 as a possible D gene (5 bases). Trimming pared 4 bases from V and 3 bases from J, leaving 16 bases between. This CDR3 has 15 amino acids. The germline gives CDR1 MGHDK, CDR2 SYGVNS. Here the CDR3 reads CASSGMESGDYEQYF. In DNA, the CDR3 is TGTGCCAGCAGTGGCATGGAGTCCGGGGACTACGAGCAGTACTTC.

The chain is built from TRBV6-5 and TRBJ1-2, with 7 bases that match TRBD1. V was clipped by 10 bases and J by 3 bases; unmatched bases: 8. The CDR3 is made up of 13 amino acids. The germline V gene encodes CDR1 MNHEY and CDR2 SVGAGI. This CDR3 reads CATRGEGDYGYTF. The CDR3 region has the DNA TGTGCCACCAGGGGGGAGGGAGACTATGGCTACACCTTC.

This chain joins TRBV27 and TRBJ2-1; tentative D call: TRBD2 (6 bases). The V end was cut by 3 bases, the J end by 3 bases, with 9 bases between. Germline assignment: CDR1 MNHEY and CDR2 SMNVEV (reference sequence). The CDR3 consists of 14 residues. The CDR3 sequence is CASSFREYYNEQFF. In DNA form, the CDR3 reads TGTGCCAGCAGTTTTCGGGAGTACTACAATGAGCAGTTCTTC.

The chain uses TRBV7-9 and TRBJ1-4; the D is unclear. Germline CDR1 and CDR2: SEHNR and FQNEAQ (reference sequence). V was cut by 5 bases and J by 5 bases, with 15 bases left in between. The CDR3 has 15 residues. The CDR3 region has the DNA TGTGCCAGCAGCCTAAGTGGGGTCCCCAATGAAAAACTGTTTTTT. This codes for CASSLSGVPNEKLFF.

With regard to this clone: This sample also contains other DNA sequences that code for the same CDR3. V and J are TRBV6-5 and TRBJ2-7; TRBD1 matches 8 bases. The germline gives CDR1 MNHEY, CDR2 SVGAGI. After removal of 5 bases from V and 7 bases from J, the junction contained 7 bases not matched to a gene. The CDR3 is 13 amino acids. Written as DNA, the CDR3 is TGTGCCAGCAGTCGCACAGGGGGGAGAGAGCAGTACTTC. It codes for CASSRTGGREQYF.

CDR3 region: CASSESTNEKLFF. CDR3 bases: TGCGCCAGCAGTGAGTCCACGAATGAAAAACTGTTTTTT. The rearrangement links TRBV10-2 to TRBJ1-4; D is unclear. The CDR3 has 13 amino acids. V was pared by 0 bases and J by 5 bases, with 4 bases between. Germline CDR1 and CDR2: WSHSY and SAAADI.

CDR3 nucleotides: TGTGCCAGTAGTGTCCTCCCCCCGGGTGTAACGAATCAGCCCCAGCATTTT. It codes for CASSVLPPGVTNQPQHF. This chain joins TRBV19 and TRBJ1-5; D gene ambiguous. CDR1 is LNHDA, CDR2 SQIVND, per germline (reference sequence). The V end lost 5 bases, the J end lost 4 bases, and 21 bases lay between the germline ends. The CDR3 has 17 amino acids.

The chain links TRBV5-1 to TRBJ2-1; possible D gene TRBD2, 6 bases. The CDR3 is made up of 13 amino acids. CDR1 and CDR2 (germline): SGHRS, YFSETQ. The V and J ends lost 5 bases and 8 bases respectively, with 14 bases between them. CDR3 amino acids: CASRSGSHDEQFF. CDR3 DNA: TGCGCCAGCAGAAGCGGGTCCCACGATGAGCAGTTCTTC.

The chain has TRBV6-5 and TRBJ2-7; D not certain. V was cut by 5 bases and J by 6 bases, with 11 bases left in between. This CDR3 contains 12 residues. Germline V gene sequence: CDR1 MNHEY, CDR2 SVGAGI. The chain's CDR3 is CASSPAGGEQYF. As DNA, the CDR3 is TGTGCCAGCAGTCCAGCCGGCGGCGAGCAGTACTTC.

The J gene is TRBJ1-1, the V gene TRBV2, with D tentatively TRBD1 (6 bases). Looked up from germline, CDR1 is SNHLY and CDR2 is FYNNEI. V was cut by 10 bases and J by 5 bases, with 17 bases left in between. This CDR3 comprises 13 residues. The CDR3 coding sequence is TGTGCCACGAAGGGGGTGCGGTCGACTGAAGCTTTCTTT. Amino acid sequence: CATKGVRSTEAFF.

The CDR3 loop is CASRRPGFNTGELFF. CDR3 nucleotide sequence: TGCGCCAGCAGACGACCGGGATTTAACACCGGGGAGCTGTTTTTT. V usage is TRBV5-1 and J usage is TRBJ2-2, with D tentatively TRBD2 (5 bases). The CDR3 runs to 15 residues. Per the germline V gene, CDR1 is SGHRS and CDR2 is YFSETQ. Trimming left V 5 bases short and J 2 bases short, with 13 bases between.

Of note for this clone: Other DNA sequences in the same sample also yield this CDR3. The chain couples TRBV5-1 to TRBJ2-7, with D unclear. V shed 0 bases and J shed 2 bases, with 9 bases lying between them. This CDR3 region has 14 residues. CDR1 is SGHRS, CDR2 YFSETQ, per germline. The chain's CDR3 is CASSLGQLTYEQYF. CDR3 DNA: TGCGCCAGCAGCTTGGGACAACTAACCTACGAGCAGTACTTC. The entire variable domain, with the rest obtained from reference TRBV5-1 and TRBJ2-7, is as follows: KAGVTQTPRYLIKTRGQQVTLSCSPISGHRSVSWYQQTPGQGLQFLFEYFSETQRNKGNFPGRFSGRQFSNSRSEMNVSTLELGDSALYLCASSLGQLTYEQYFGPGTRLTVT.

The chain recombines TRBV7-3 with TRBJ1-2; 11 bases match TRBD1. V lost 5 bases and J lost 3; bases outside the gene matches: 11. The length of the CDR3 is 17 residues. CDR1 and CDR2 (germline): SGHTA, FQGTGA. CDR3 nucleotides: TGTGCCAGCAGCCCAGGACAGGGGGCTTGGGGTGACTATGGCTACACCTTC. Protein sequence: CASSPGQGAWGDYGYTF.

The chain is built from TRBV10-1 and TRBJ2-2, with 10 bases matching TRBD2. The CDR3 covers 14 residues. Per the germline V gene, CDR1 is WNHNN and CDR2 is SYGVQD (reference sequence). With 6 bases clipped from V and 7 bases from J, the junction kept 5 bases outside the gene matches. The CDR3 region has the DNA TGCGCCAGCAGGCTAGCGGGAGAGCACGGGGAGCTGTTTTTT. Its translation: CASRLAGEHGELFF.

The chain is built from TRBV30 and TRBJ2-3; D possibly corresponds to TRBD2 (5 bases). Trimming took off 2 bases at V and 3 bases at J, with 9 bases between the two ends. The CDR3 has 13 residues. Germline lookup yields CDR1 GTSNPN and CDR2 SVGIG (reference sequence). The CDR3 nucleotides read TGTGCCTGGAGTTGGACTTATACAGATACGCAGTATTTT. It translates to CAWSWTYTDTQYF.

The chain combines TRBV10-3 with TRBJ2-2; the D gene is possibly TRBD1 (5 bases). The CDR3 totals 14 residues. With 6 bases removed from V and 1 base from J, the gap between germline ends came to 9 bases. Germline V gives CDR1 ENHRY, CDR2 SYGVKD. The CDR3 spells CAIRPGQNTGELFF. In nucleotides, the CDR3 is TGTGCCATCAGACCCGGACAGAACACCGGGGAGCTGTTTTTT.

V and J are TRBV10-3 and TRBJ2-7; a possible D gene is TRBD1 (5 bases). CDR3 size: 13 residues. Germline CDR1 is ENHRY and CDR2 is SYGVKD. Between the trimmed V and J ends, which lost 2 bases and 4 bases, there was a span of 9 bases. CDR3 amino acids: CAISEGAEYEQYF. CDR3 bases: TGTGCCATCAGTGAGGGGGCGGAGTACGAGCAGTACTTC.

In this sample, this clone turned up once. The chain carries TRBV19 and TRBJ2-7, with 7 bases fitting TRBD1. Germline-derived CDR1 and CDR2 are LNHDA and SQIVND (reference sequence). The V gene end was trimmed by 3 bases and the J gene end by 2 bases; junction bases not matched to a gene: 7. The CDR3 has 15 amino acids. The CDR3 sequence: CASSILSGTAYEQYF. DNA for the CDR3: TGTGCCAGTAGTATCCTCTCCGGGACAGCCTACGAGCAGTACTTC.

This clone was observed a single time. The gene calls are TRBV7-9 and TRBJ1-1; 8 bases are shared with TRBD1. The germline V gene has CDR1 SEHNR and CDR2 FQNEAQ (reference sequence). With 5 bases clipped from V and 6 bases from J, the junction kept 11 bases outside the gene matches. The length of the CDR3 is 15 residues. The CDR3 nucleotides read TGTGCCAGCAGCGCACGTGGGACAGGAGTCGCTGAAGCTTTCTTT. It yields the protein CASSARGTGVAEAFF. Full variable domain (missing parts from reference TRBV7-9 and TRBJ1-1): DTGVSQNPRHKITKRGQNVTFRCDPISEHNRLYWYRQTLGQGPEFLTYFQNEAQLEKSRLLSDRFSAERPKGSFSTLEIQRTEQGDSAMYLCASSARGTGVAEAFFGQGTRLTVV.

The chain combines TRBV19 with TRBJ1-2, with no clear D. The V gene's germline CDR1 is LNHDA and CDR2 SQIVND (reference sequence). The CDR3 totals 15 residues. V shed 7 bases and J shed 0 bases, with 15 bases lying between them. CDR3 region: CASIPDTGANYGYTF. The CDR3 coding sequence is TGTGCCAGTATCCCCGATACGGGAGCTAACTATGGCTACACCTTC.